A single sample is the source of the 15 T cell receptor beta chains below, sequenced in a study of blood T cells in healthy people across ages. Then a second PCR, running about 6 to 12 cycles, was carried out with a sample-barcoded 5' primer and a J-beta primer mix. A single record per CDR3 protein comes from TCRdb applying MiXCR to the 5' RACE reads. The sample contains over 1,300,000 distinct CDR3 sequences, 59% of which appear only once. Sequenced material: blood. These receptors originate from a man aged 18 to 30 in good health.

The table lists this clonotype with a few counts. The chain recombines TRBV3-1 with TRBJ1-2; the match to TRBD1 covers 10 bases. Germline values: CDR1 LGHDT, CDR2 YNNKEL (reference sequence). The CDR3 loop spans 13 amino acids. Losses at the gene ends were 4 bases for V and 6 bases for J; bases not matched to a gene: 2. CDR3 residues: CASSRTGGNGYTF. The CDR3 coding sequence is TGTGCCAGCAGCCGGACAGGGGGGAATGGCTACACCTTC.

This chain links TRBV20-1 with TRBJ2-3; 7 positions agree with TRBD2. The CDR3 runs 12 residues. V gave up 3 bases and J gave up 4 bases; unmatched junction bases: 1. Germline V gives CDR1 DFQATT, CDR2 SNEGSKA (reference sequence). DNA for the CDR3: TGCAGTGCTAGCGGGGGGTCAGATACGCAGTATTTT. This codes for CSASGGSDTQYF.

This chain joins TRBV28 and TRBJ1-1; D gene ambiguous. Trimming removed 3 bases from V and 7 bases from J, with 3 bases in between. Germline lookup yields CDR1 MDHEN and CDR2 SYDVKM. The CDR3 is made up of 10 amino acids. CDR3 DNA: TGTGCCAGCAGTTTTAATGAAGCTTTCTTT. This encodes CASSFNEAFF.

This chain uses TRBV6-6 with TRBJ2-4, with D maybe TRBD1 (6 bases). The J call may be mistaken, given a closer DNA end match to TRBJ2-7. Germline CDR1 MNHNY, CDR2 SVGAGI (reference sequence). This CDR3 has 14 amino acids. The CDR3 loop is CASSPPRTATEQYF. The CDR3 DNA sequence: TGTGCCAGCAGCCCCCCCCGGACAGCGACCGAGCAGTACTTC.

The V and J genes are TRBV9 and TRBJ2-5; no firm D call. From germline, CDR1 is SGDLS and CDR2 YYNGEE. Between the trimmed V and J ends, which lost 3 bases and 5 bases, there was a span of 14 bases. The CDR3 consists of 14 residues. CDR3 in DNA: TGTGCCAGCAGCGAGGACGGGTCCGTGGAGACCCAGTACTTC. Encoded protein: CASSEDGSVETQYF.

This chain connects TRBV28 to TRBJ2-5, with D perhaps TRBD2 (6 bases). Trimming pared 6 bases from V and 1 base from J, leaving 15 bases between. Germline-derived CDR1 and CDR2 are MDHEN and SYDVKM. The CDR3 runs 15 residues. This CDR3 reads CASSPLRGTQETQYF. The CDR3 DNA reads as TGTGCCAGCAGCCCCCTCCGGGGGACCCAAGAGACCCAGTACTTC.

This chain's CDR3 is CASSSGQGPNNEQFF. CDR3 nucleotides: TGTGCCAGCAGCTCAGGACAGGGTCCCAACAATGAGCAGTTCTTC. This chain links TRBV11-2 with TRBJ2-1; 8 nucleotides line up with TRBD1. V was clipped by 4 bases and J by 5 bases; unmatched bases: 7. There are 15 residues in the CDR3. Per germline, CDR1 SGHAT and CDR2 FQNNGV.

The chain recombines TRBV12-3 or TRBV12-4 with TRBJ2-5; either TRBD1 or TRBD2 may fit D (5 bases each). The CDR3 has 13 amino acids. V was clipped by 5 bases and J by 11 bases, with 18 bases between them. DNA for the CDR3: TGTGCCAGCAGTAGGGACGGCGACAATGAGCAGTACTTC. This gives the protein CASSRDGDNEQYF.

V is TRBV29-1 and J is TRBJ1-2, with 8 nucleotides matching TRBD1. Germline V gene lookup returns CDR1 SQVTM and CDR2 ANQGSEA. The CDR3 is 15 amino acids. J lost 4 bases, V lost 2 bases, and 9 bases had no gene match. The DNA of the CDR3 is TGCAGCGTTGAAACTTGGACAGGGAGCGGCTATGGCTACACCTTC. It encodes CSVETWTGSGYGYTF.

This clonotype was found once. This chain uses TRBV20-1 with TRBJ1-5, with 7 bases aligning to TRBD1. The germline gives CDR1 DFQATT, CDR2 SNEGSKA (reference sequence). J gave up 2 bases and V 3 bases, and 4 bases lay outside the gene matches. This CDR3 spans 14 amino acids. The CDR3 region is CSASGTVGNQPQHF. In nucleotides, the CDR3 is TGCAGTGCTAGTGGGACAGTTGGCAATCAGCCCCAGCATTTT.

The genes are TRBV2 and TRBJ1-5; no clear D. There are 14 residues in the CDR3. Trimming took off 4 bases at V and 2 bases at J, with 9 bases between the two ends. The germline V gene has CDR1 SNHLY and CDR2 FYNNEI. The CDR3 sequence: CASSVLWGNQPQHF. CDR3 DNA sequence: TGTGCCAGCAGTGTACTGTGGGGCAATCAGCCCCAGCATTTT.

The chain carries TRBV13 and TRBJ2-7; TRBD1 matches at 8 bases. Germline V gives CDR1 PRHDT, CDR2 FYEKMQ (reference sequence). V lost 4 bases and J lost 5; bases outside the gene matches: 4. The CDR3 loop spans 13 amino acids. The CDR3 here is CASSWTGRDEQYF. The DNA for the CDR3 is TGTGCCAGCAGCTGGACAGGGCGGGACGAGCAGTACTTC.

CDR3 amino acids: CASSNAPKNEQFF. The CDR3 DNA reads TGTGCCAGCAGCAACGCCCCTAAAAATGAGCAGTTCTTC. The chain couples TRBV27 to TRBJ2-1; D not resolved. The CDR3 has 13 amino acids. The germline CDR1 and CDR2 sequences are MNHEY and SMNVEV (reference sequence). V lost 6 bases, J lost 7 bases, and 13 bases lay in between.

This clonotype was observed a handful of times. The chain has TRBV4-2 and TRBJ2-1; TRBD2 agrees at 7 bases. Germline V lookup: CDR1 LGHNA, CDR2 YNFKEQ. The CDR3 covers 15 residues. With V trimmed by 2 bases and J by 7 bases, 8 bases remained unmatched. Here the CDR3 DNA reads TGTGCCAGCAGCCAACTAGCGGCGTTTGGGAATGAGCAGTTCTTC. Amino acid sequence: CASSQLAAFGNEQFF.

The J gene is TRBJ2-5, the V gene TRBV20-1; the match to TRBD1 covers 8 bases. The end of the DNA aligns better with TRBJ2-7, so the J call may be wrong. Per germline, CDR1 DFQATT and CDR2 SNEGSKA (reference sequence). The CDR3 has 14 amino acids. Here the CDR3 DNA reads TGCAGTGCTAGAGAGTGGGACAGGACTTACGAGCAGTACTTC. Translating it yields CSAREWDRTYEQYF.